Reported below is one T cell receptor (beta chain). The data were taken from a study of OX40 agonist ivuxolimab in advanced cancers. The V gene's germline CDR1 is SGHAT and CDR2 FQNNGV. This CDR3 spans 14 amino acids. Unmatched junction bases numbered 6, after V lost 5 bases and J lost 2 bases. The data were produced by immunoSEQ multiplex PCR, yet TCRdb's version contains in-frame clones alone and is incomplete. The sample shows around 69,000 clones, around 83% of them seen only once. The rearrangement uses TRBV11-2 and TRBJ2-7; 7 bases match TRBD1. The TCR originated in an adult with an advanced solid tumor such as melanoma, head and neck, liver or kidney cancer. The specimen comprised CD4+ or CD8+ T cells sorted from blood, sampled in a trial of the OX40 agonist ivuxolimab. Here the CDR3 reads CASSPDRVAYEQYF. The DNA of the CDR3 is TGTGCCAGCAGCCCCGACAGGGTGGCCTACGAGCAGTACTTC. Supplemented by reference TRBV11-2 and TRBJ2-7, the full variable domain reads EAGVAQSPRYKIIEKRQSVAFWCNPISGHATLYWYQQILGQGPKLLIQFQNNGVVDDSQLPKDRFSAERLKGVDSTLKIQPAKLEDSAVYLCASSPDRVAYEQYFGPGTRLTVT.